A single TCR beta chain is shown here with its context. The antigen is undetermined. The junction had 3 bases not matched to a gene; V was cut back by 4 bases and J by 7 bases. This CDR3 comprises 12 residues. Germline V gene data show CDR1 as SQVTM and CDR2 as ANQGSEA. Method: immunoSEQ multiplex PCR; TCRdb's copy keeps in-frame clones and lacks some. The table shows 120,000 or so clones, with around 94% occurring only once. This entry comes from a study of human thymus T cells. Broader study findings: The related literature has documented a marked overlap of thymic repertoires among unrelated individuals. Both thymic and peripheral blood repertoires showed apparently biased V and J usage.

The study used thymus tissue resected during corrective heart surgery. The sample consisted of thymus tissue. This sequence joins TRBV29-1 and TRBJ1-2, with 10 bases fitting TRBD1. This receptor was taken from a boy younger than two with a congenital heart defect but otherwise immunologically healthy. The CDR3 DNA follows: TGCAGCGTTGGGGGGACAGGGGTTGGCTACACCTTC. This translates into CSVGGTGVGYTF.